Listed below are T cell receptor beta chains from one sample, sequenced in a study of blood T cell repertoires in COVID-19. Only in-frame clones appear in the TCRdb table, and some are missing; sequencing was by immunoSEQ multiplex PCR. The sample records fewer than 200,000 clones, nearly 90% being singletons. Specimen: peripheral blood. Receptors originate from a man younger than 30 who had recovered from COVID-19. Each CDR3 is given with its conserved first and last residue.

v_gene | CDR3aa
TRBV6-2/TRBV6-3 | CASSYQGGGYTF
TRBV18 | CASSRDRKNIQYF
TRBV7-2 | CASSLDGQAEYEQYF
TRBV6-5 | CASSYSGNRGSPLHF
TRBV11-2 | CASSLGTGGYEQYF
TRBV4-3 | CASSQQGRNEQFF
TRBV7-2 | CASSEEHRIHEQYF
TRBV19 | CASSIRESSYEQYF
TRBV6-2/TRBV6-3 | CASSYNLVGDTQYF
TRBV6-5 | CASRRDRGYWDEQFF
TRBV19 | CASSDSDRLIYNEQFF
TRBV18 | CASSPSSGRSYEQYF
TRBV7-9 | CASSLSLLAGLETQYF
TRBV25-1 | CASSNHRGEAFF
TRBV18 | CASSPIRTGGSNEQYF
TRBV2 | CASSEMAVSAGETQYF
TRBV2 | CASSRGQVSSYEQYF
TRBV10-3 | CAISETPGQTNEKLFF
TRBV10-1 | CASSPGTGNTEAFF
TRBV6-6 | CASRKGTAYEQYF
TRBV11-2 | CASSLRPSGSEETQYF
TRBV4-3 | CASSQDLGSTGELFF
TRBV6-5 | CASSPGTLWVAFF
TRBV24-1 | CAAGRGNEQFF
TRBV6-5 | CASARQGSQPQHF
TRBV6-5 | CAGRSGGNSPLHF
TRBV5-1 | CATSSAGGHEQYF
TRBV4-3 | CASSQREGHETQYF
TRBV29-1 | CSVEGGLAGATDTQYF
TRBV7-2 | CASSHEGGYNEQFF
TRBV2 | CASSRDTGAGSEKLFF
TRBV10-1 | CASRAGERNGETQYF
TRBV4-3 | CASSQGQGAYEQYF
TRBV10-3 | CAISGRGGVYNSPLHF
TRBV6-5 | CASSGLLTDTQYF
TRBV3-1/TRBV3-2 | CASSPHRDRDDSPLHF
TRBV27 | CASSLTLDSGTQYF
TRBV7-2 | CASSLVAGSSTGGGAQYF
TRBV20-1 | CSPQGDRAFF
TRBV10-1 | CASSESGSGYNEQFF
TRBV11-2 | CASSLISGKETQYF
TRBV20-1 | CSARITDTQYF
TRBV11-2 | CASSWTGLQPQHF
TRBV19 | CASRSRTIDGNTIYF
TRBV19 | CASTPGSDTQYF
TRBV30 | CAWRERAAYEQYF
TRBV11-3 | CASSARDREQFF
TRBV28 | CASKTGGTNTGELFF
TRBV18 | CASSPFRGNTGELFF
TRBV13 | CASRRGTSGIRETQYF
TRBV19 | CATVDRARYEQYF